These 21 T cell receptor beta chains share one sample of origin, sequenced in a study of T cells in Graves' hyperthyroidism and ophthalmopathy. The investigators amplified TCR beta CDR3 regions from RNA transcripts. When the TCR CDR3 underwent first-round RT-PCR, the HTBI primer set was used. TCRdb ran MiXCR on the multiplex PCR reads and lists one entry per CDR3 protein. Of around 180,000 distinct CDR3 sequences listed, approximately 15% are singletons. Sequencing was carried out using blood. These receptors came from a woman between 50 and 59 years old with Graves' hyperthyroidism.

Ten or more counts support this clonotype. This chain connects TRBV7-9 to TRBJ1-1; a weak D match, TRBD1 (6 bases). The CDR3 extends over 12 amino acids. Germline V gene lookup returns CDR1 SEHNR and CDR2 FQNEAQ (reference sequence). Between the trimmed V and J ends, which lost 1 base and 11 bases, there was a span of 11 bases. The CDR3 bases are TGTGCCAGCAGCTTAGACAGGGCGACGGCTTTCTTT. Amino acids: CASSLDRATAFF. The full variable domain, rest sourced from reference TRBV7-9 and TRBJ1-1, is DTGVSQNPRHKITKRGQNVTFRCDPISEHNRLYWYRQTLGQGPEFLTYFQNEAQLEKSRLLSDRFSAERPKGSFSTLEIQRTEQGDSAMYLCASSLDRATAFFGQGTRLTVV.

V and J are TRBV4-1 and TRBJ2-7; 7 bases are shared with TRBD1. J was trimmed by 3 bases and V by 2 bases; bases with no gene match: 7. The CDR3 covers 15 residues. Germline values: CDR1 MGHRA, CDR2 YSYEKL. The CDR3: CASSQLTGVFYEQYF. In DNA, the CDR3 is TGCGCCAGCAGCCAACTCACAGGGGTCTTCTACGAGCAGTACTTC.

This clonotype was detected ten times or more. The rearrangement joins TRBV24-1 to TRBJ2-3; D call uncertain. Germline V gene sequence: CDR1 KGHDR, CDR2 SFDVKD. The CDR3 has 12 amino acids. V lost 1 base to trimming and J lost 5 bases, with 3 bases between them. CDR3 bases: TGTGCCACCAGTGATTTTGGAGATACGCAGTATTTT. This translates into CATSDFGDTQYF.

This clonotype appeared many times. In DNA form, the CDR3 reads TGTGCCAGCTCTCCAAGGGATGGGGCCAACGTCCTGACTTTC. It specifies CASSPRDGANVLTF. The chain uses TRBV18 and TRBJ2-6; D remains unclear. The CDR3 sequence is 14 residues long. The germline V gene has CDR1 KGHSH and CDR2 LQKENI. The V end lost 6 bases, the J end lost 3 bases, and 9 bases lay between the germline ends. The full variable domain, rest sourced from reference TRBV18 and TRBJ2-6, is NAGVMQNPRHLVRRRGQEARLRCSPMKGHSHVYWYRQLPEEGLKFMVYLQKENIIDESGMPKERFSAEFPKEGPSILRIQQVVRGDSAAYFCASSPRDGANVLTFGAGSRLTVL.

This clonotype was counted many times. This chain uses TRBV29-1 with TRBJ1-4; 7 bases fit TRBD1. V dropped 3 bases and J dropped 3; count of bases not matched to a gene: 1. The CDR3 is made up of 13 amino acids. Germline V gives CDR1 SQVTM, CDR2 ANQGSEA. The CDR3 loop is CSVETGPNEKLFF. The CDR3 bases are TGCAGCGTTGAGACAGGGCCTAATGAAAAACTGTTTTTT.

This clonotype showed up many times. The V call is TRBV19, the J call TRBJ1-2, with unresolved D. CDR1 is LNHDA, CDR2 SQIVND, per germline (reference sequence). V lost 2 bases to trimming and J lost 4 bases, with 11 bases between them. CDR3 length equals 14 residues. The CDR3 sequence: CASSILPGVYGYTF. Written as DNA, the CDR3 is TGTGCCAGTAGTATACTCCCAGGAGTCTATGGCTACACCTTC.

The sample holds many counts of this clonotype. The CDR3 protein is CASSFLDGANTGELFF. DNA of the CDR3: TGTGCCAGCAGCTTCCTGGACGGCGCGAACACCGGGGAGCTGTTTTTT. The chain combines TRBV7-3 with TRBJ2-2, with D hard to call. This CDR3 contains 16 residues. Per germline, CDR1 SGHTA and CDR2 FQGTGA. The V end lost 3 bases, the J end lost 0 bases, and 11 bases lay between the germline ends.

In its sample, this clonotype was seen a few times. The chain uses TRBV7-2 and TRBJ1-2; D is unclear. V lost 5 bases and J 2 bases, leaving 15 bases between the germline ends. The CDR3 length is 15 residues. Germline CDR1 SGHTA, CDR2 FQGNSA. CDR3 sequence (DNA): TGTGCCAGCAGCGGCAGTGGGTTGCCGAACTATGGCTACACCTTC. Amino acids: CASSGSGLPNYGYTF.

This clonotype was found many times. The CDR3 nucleotides are TGCAGTGCTAGCGGGGGGCGGACTGAAGCTTTCTTT. It translates to CSASGGRTEAFF. The chain employs TRBV20-1 and TRBJ1-1, with D maybe TRBD1 (6 bases). V shed 3 bases and J shed 5 bases, with 10 bases lying between them. Germline CDR1 reads DFQATT; CDR2 reads SNEGSKA (reference sequence). The CDR3 runs to 12 residues.

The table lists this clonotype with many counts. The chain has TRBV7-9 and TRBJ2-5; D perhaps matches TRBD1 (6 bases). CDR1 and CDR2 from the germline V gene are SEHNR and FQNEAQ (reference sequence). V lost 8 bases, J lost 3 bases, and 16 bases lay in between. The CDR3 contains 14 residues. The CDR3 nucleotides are TGTGCCAGCGGAGATACAGGGAAAGAAGAGACCCAGTACTTC. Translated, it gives CASGDTGKEETQYF.

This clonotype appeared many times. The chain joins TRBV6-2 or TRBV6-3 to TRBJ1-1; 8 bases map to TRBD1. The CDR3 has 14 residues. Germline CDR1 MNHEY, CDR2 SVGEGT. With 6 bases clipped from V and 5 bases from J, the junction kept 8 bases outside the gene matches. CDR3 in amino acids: CASRNRGSRTEAFF. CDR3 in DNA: TGTGCCAGCAGGAACAGGGGGAGTAGAACTGAAGCTTTCTTT.

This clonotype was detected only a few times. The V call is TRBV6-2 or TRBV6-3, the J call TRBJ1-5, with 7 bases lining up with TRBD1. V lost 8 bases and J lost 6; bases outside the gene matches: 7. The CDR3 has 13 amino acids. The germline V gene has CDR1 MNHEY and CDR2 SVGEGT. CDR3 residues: CASRRDRAQPQHF. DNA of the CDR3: TGTGCCAGCCGCCGAGACAGGGCTCAGCCCCAGCATTTT.

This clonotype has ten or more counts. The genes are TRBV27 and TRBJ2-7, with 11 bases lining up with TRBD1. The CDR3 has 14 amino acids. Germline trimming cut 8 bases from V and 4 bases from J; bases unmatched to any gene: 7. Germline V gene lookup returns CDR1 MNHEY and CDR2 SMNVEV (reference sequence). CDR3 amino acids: CASQPGTGGYEQYF. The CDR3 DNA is TGTGCCAGCCAACCCGGGACAGGGGGTTACGAGCAGTACTTC.

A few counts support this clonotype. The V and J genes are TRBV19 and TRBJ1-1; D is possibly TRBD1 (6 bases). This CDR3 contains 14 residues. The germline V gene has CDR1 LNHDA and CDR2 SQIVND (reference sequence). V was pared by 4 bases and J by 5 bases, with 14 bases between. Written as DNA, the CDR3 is TGTGCCAGTAGTAAGGGGGGGGTAGGAACTGAAGCTTTCTTT. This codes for CASSKGGVGTEAFF.

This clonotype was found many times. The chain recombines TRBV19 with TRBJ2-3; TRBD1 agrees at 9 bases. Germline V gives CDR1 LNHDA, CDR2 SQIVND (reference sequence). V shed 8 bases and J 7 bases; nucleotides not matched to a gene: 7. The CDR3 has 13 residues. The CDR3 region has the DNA TGTGCCAGTCGACAGGGGGGCCTTAATACGCAGTATTTT. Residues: CASRQGGLNTQYF.

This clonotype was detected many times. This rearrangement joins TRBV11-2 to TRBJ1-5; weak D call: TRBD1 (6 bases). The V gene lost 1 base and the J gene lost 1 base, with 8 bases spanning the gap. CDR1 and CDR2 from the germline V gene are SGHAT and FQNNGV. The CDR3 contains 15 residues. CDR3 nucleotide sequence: TGTGCCAGCAGCTTAGGGGGGCAGAGCAATCAGCCCCAGCATTTT. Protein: CASSLGGQSNQPQHF.

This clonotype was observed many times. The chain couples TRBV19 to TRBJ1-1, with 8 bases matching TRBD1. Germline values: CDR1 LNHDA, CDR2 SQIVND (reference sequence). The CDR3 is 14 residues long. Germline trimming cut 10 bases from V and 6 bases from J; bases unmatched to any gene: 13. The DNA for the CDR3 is TGTGCCACGAAGGGCAGGGGGCGCATCCCTGAAGCTTTCTTT. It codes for CATKGRGRIPEAFF. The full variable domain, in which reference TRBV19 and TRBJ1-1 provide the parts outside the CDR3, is DGGITQSPKYLFRKEGQNVTLSCEQNLNHDAMYWYRQDPGQGLRLIYYSQIVNDFQKGDIAEGYSVSREKKESFPLTVTSAQKNPTAFYLCATKGRGRIPEAFFGQGTRLTVV.

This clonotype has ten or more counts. The CDR3 bases are TGCAGTGCTGGCTCATATGGCTACACCTTC. Translated, it gives CSAGSYGYTF. This rearrangement joins TRBV20-1 to TRBJ1-2; no clear D. Germline CDR1 and CDR2: DFQATT and SNEGSKA (reference sequence). The CDR3 consists of 10 residues. Trimming took 5 bases from V and 5 from J, leaving 6 bases between them.

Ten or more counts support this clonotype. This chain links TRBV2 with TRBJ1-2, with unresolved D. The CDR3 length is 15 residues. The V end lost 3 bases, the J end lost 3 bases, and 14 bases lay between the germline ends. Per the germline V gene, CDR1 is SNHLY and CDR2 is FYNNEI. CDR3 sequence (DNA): TGTGCCAGCAGTGACGTCACTGAAGAAGACTATGGCTACACCTTC. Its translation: CASSDVTEEDYGYTF.

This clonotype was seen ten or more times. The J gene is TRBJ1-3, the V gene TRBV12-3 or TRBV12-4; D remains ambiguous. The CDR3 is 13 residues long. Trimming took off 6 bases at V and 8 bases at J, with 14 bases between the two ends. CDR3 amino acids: CASSRTGVDTIYF. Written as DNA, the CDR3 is TGTGCCAGCAGCCGGACTGGGGTTGACACCATATATTTT.

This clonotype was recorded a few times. CDR3 nucleotide sequence: TGTGCCAGCAGCCACCCGGGACAGGGGGCCAGCCAGCCCCAGCATTTT. Translating it yields CASSHPGQGASQPQHF. The chain links TRBV16 to TRBJ1-5, with 12 bases aligning to TRBD1. The CDR3 extends over 16 amino acids. Losses at the gene ends were 3 bases for V and 7 bases for J; bases not matched to a gene: 7. The V gene's germline CDR1 is KGHSY and CDR2 FQNENV.